This T cell receptor (beta chain) was captured by sequencing in a study of beta chain features in type 1 diabetes. In this sample, this clone turned up once. The isolated RNA, all of it, was reverse transcribed, so expressed TCRB transcripts were what got sequenced. The repertoire was sequenced with immunoSEQ multiplex PCR; TCRdb's copy has only in-frame clones and lacks some. The sample lists 120,000 to 150,000 clones, 40% to 55% occurring once. Per the germline V gene, CDR1 is GTSNPN and CDR2 is SVGIG (reference sequence). The CDR3 has 15 residues. The V and J ends lost 1 base and 3 bases, in that order; junction bases with no gene match: 5.

The clonotype originates from a man between 18 and 35 years old in good health. This sequence joins TRBV30 and TRBJ1-5; TRBD1 agrees at 8 bases. The sample consisted of Tregs from blood. The CDR3 reads CAWSGQGAFNQPQHF. CDR3 coding DNA: TGTGCCTGGAGTGGGCAGGGGGCCTTCAATCAGCCCCAGCATTTT.